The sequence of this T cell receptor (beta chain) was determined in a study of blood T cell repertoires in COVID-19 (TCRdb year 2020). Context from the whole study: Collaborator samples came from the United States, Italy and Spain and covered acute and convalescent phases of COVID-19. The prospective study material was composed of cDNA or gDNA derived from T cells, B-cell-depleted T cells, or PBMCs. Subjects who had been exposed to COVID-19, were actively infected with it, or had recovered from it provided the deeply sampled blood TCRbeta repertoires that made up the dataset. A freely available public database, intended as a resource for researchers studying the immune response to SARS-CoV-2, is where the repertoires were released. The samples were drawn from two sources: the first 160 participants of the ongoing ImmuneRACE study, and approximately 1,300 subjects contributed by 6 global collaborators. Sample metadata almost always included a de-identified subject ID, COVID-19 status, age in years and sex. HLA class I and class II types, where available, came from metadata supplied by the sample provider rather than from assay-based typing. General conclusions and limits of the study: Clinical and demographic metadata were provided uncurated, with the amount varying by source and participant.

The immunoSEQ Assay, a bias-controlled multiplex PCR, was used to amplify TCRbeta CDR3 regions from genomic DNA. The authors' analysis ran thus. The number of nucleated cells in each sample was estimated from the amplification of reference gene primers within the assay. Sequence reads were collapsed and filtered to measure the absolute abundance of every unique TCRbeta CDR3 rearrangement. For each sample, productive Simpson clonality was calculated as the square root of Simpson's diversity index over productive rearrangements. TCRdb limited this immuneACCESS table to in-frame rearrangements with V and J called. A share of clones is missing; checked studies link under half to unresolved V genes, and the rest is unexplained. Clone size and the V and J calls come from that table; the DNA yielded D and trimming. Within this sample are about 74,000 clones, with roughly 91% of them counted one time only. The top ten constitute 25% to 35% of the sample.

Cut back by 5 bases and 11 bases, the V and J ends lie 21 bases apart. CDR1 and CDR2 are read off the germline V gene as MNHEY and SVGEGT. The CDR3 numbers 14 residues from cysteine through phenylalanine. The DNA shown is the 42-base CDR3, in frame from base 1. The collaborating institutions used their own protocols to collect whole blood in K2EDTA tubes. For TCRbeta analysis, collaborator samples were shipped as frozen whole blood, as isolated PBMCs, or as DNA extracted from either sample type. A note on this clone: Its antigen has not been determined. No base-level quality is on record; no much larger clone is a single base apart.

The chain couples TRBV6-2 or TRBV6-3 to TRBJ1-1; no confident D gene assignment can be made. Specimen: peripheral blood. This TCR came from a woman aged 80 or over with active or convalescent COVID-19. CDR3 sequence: CASSNQAQGSEAFF. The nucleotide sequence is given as TGTGCCAGCAGTAACCAAGCTCAAGGGAGTGAGGCTTTCTTT.